The source of this TCR beta chain is a study of blood T cell repertoires in COVID-19. Overall study: Sites across the United States, Italy and Spain contributed samples from acute and convalescent COVID-19.

In the source study's methods: Using reference gene primer amplification, nucleated cell counts were estimated. The data were produced by immunoSEQ multiplex PCR, yet TCRdb's version contains in-frame clones alone and is incomplete. For V, J and clone size, that table is used; D and trimming come from the DNA. The table shows approximately 74,000 clones, with approximately 80% occurring only once. Sequencing was carried out using peripheral blood. The receptor was isolated from a woman older than 75 with active or convalescent COVID-19.

The CDR3 DNA follows: TGCGCCAGCAGCTTATTACTAGGGTCCCCTGGCTACACCTTC. Protein: CASSLLLGSPGYTF. The chain has TRBV5-1 and TRBJ1-2; D is undetermined. The CDR3 sequence is 14 residues long. The V end lost 2 bases, the J end lost 7 bases, and 15 bases lay between the germline ends. CDR1 is SGHRS and CDR2 is YFSETQ in the germline V gene.